This TCR beta chain was captured in a study of T cells in Graves' hyperthyroidism and ophthalmopathy. RNA transcripts served as the template for amplifying TCR beta CDR3 regions. Researchers ran a first-round RT-PCR on the TCR CDR3 using the HTBI primer set. TCRdb passed the multiplex PCR reads through MiXCR, listing each CDR3 protein once. Of about 360,000 distinct CDR3 sequences listed, around 25% are singletons. This clonotype was observed a handful of times. Using 10 ml of fresh peripheral blood, PBMCs were prepared. Trimming cost V 1 base and J 9 bases; bases outside gene matches: 6. This CDR3 is built from 12 residues. The germline gives CDR1 DFQATT, CDR2 SNEGSKA (reference sequence).

Input material: blood. The receptor comes from a man between 50 and 59 years old with Graves' hyperthyroidism. The chain joins TRBV20-1 to TRBJ2-7, with TRBD1 matching 7 bases. This chain's CDR3 is CSARATGSGQYF. The CDR3 bases are TGCAGTGCTAGAGCGACAGGGTCTGGGCAGTACTTC.